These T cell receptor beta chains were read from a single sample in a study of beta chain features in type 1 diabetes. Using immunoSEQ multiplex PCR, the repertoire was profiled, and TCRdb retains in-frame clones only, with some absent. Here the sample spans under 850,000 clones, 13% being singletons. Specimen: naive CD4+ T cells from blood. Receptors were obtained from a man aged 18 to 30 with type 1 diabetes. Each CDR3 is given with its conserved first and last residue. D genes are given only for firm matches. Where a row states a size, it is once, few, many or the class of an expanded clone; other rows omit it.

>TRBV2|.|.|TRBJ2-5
TGTGCCAGCAGTGTTGAGCGGGCTGGGAAAGAGACCCAGTACTTC
CASSVERAGKETQYF
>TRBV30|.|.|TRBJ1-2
TGTGCCTGGATTCTCGGCAGCGACACTAACTATAGCTACACCTTC
CAWILGSDTNYSYTF
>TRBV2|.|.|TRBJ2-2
TGTGCCAGCAGGCTAGGGAACGGCGGGGAGCTGTTTTTT
CASRLGNGGELFF
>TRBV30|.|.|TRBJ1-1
TGTGCCTGGACCTATTCAACTGAAGCTTTCTTT
CAWTYSTEAFF
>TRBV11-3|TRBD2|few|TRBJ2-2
TGTGCCAGCAGTCCGGGACTAGCGGCGAACACCGGGGAGCTGTTTTTT
CASSPGLAANTGELFF
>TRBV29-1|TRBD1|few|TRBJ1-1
TGCAGCGCGGAAGGTACAGGGGGAGCCTTCACTGAAGCTTTCTTT
CSAEGTGGAFTEAFF
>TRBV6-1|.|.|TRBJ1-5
TGTGCCAGCATGTCAGTTTCTGGTCAGCCCCAGCATTTT
CASMSVSGQPQHF
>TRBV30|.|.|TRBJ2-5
TGTGCCTGGGGACCCGGAGGGGGGGACGAAGAGACCCAGTACTTC
CAWGPGGGDEETQYF
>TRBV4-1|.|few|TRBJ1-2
TGCGCCAGCAGCCAAGAGTCATCAGGACGGGGCTACACCTTC
CASSQESSGRGYTF
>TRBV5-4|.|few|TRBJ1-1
TGTGCCAGCAGCTTCGAGAGGGAAGGCACTGAAGCTTTCTTT
CASSFEREGTEAFF
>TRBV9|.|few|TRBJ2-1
TGTGCCAGCAGCGTAGCCGGAGGACCCAGTCACAATGAGCAGTTCTTC
CASSVAGGPSHNEQFF
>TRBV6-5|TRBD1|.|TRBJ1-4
TGTGCCAGCAGTTCGGGACAGGTTGAAAAACTGTTTTTT
CASSSGQVEKLFF
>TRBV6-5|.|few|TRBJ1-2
TGTGCCAGCAGTTACTCGCTCAGGAACAACTATGGCTACACCTTC
CASSYSLRNNYGYTF
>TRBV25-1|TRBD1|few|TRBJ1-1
TGTGCCAGCAGTGCCCCCGGGACAGGGCACACTGAAGCTTTCTTT
CASSAPGTGHTEAFF
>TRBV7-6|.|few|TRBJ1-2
TGTGCCAGCAGCTTACTGACGGACTCTTATGGCTACACCTTC
CASSLLTDSYGYTF
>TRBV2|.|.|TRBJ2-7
TGTGCCAGCGGATCTCAGACATACCAGGGAGAGCAGTACTTC
CASGSQTYQGEQYF
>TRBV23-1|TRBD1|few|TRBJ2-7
TGCGCCAGCAGTCGACAGGGCTTGACCTACGAGCAGTACTTC
CASSRQGLTYEQYF
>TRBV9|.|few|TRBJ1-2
TGTGCCAGCACCTCGGGCGGTGCTAACTATGGCTACACCTTC
CASTSGGANYGYTF
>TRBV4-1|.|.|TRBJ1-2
TGCGCCAGCAGCCAAGTGGAGCTAGGATATGGCTACACCTTC
CASSQVELGYGYTF
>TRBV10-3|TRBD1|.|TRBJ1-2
TGTGCCATCAGTGAGGGACAGGCAAACTATGGCTACACCTTC
CAISEGQANYGYTF
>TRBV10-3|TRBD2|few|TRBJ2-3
TGTGCCATCAGTGAGTCGTTGTTAGCGGGGGGCGATACGCAGTATTTT
CAISESLLAGGDTQYF
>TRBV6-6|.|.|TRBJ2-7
TGTGCCAGCAGTTTATCAGCCCTCTCCTACGAGCAGTACTTC
CASSLSALSYEQYF
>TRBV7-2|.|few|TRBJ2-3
TGTGCCAGCAGCGCCCGGAGTCCCCTTAATACGCAGTATTTT
CASSARSPLNTQYF
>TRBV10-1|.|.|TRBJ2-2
TGCGCCAGCAGTTTCCAGGGGAACACCGGGGAGCTGTTTTTT
CASSFQGNTGELFF
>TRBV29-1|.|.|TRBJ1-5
TGCAGCGCGCGGGACAGCAATCAGCCCCAGCATTTT
CSARDSNQPQHF
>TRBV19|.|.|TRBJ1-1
TGTGCCAGTAGTACTAACAGCTGGGCTGAAGCTTTCTTT
CASSTNSWAEAFF
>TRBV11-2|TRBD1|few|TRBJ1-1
TGTGCCAGCAGCTTGGGACAGGCGAACACTGAAGCTTTCTTT
CASSLGQANTEAFF
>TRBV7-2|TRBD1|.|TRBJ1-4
TGTGCCAGCAGCGCAACAGGGGCCATAGGGGCTAATGAAAAACTGTTTTTT
CASSATGAIGANEKLFF
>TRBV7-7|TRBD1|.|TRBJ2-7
TGTGCCAGCAGCACGGACAGGGATAGCGAGCAGTACTTC
CASSTDRDSEQYF
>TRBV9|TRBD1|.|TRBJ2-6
TGTGCCAGCAGCGTAGGAGGGACAGGGGCTGGGGCCAACGTCCTGACTTTC
CASSVGGTGAGANVLTF
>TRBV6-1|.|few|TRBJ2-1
TGTGCCAGCCCCGAGTGGAATGAGCAGTTCTTC
CASPEWNEQFF
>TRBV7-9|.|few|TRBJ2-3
TGTGCCAGCAGCCCCGTTCAGGGCACAGATACGCAGTATTTT
CASSPVQGTDTQYF
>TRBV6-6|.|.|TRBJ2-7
TGTGCCAGCAGAGAGCAGGGCTACGAGCAGTACTTC
CASREQGYEQYF
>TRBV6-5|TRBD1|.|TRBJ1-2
TGTGCCAGCAGAACGGACAGGGATATTGGCTACACCTTC
CASRTDRDIGYTF
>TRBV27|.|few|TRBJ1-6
TGTGCCAGCAGCACAGTTAATTCACCCCTCCACTTT
CASSTVNSPLHF
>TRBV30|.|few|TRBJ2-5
TGTGCCTGGAGAATGGAAGGCGAGACCCAGTACTTC
CAWRMEGETQYF
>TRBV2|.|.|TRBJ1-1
TGTGCCAGCAGTTTGGAATCGATGTTTGAAGCTTTCTTT
CASSLESMFEAFF
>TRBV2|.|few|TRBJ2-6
TGTGCCAGCAACGAAATATCGTCCTCTGGGGCCAACGTCCTGACTTTC
CASNEISSSGANVLTF